This TCR beta chain appears in the sequencing data of a study of STAT5B mutations in CD4+ large granular lymphocyte leukemia. Controls came from buffy coats of healthy blood donors. Turning to this clone: Its antigen is undetermined.

The CDR3 contains 13 residues. Looked up from germline, CDR1 is MGHRA and CDR2 is YSYEKL. V was clipped by 0 bases and J by 7 bases, with 6 bases between them. The survey-level immunoSEQ assay was used. In the original analysis: Lowest detectable productive clonotype frequency was 2.59 x 10-5. The method was immunoSEQ multiplex PCR; TCRdb's version includes in-frame clones alone and lacks a portion of them. V, J and clone size were drawn from that table, and D and trimming were deduced from the DNA. The sample holds nearly 35,000 clones, about 65% seen once. Study-level results: TRBV06-family usage was enriched in top patient clones (8/27) versus controls (2/35).

The sequencing input was CD4+ T cells from blood buffy coats. This receptor was obtained from a human donor in good health. V is TRBV4-1 and J is TRBJ2-2; no reliable D call. The CDR3 is CASSQDRVGELFF. The CDR3 nucleotides read TGCGCCAGCAGCCAAGATCGAGTCGGGGAGCTGTTTTTT.